Each of the 3 T cell receptor beta chains below was sequenced from the same sample in a study of shared clonotypes between healthy human individuals. CD45RO-negative CD8 cells positively selected for CCR7 made up the naive population, which excluded terminally differentiated effector memory CD45RA+ cells. Method: immunoSEQ multiplex PCR; TCRdb's copy keeps in-frame clones and lacks some. The table includes about 2.2 million clones, around 93% detected once. The sequenced sample consisted of naive CD8+ T cells from PBMCs. The receptors stem from a man younger than 35 in good health. Some clones in this sample may be carry-over from other donors' samples.

This chain uses TRBV5-8 with TRBJ2-7; possibly TRBD2 for D (6 bases). V lost 1 base, J lost 5 bases, and 10 bases lay in between. CDR1 and CDR2 (germline): SGHTS, YDEGEE. This CDR3 is built from 13 residues. This chain's CDR3 is CASSLRLVDEQYF. In DNA, the CDR3 is TGTGCCAGCAGCTTGCGACTAGTCGACGAGCAGTACTTC.

This rearrangement joins TRBV28 to TRBJ2-1; 12 nucleotides agree with TRBD1. With 6 bases clipped from V and 9 bases from J, the junction kept 6 bases outside the gene matches. CDR3 length equals 14 residues. Germline V lookup: CDR1 MDHEN, CDR2 SYDVKM. In DNA, the CDR3 is TGTGCCAGCAGGCGGGGACAGGGGGCCGGTGAGCAGTTCTTC. As protein: CASRRGQGAGEQFF.

The chain combines TRBV5-8 with TRBJ1-5; D call uncertain. Germline CDR1 SGHTS, CDR2 YDEGEE. CDR3 size: 16 residues. Trimming shortened V by 4 bases and J by 5 bases, and 19 bases separated the two germline ends. The DNA of the CDR3 is TGTGCCAGCAGCCCCCCTCGGGCCGGGATTTATCAGCCCCAGCATTTT. This gives the protein CASSPPRAGIYQPQHF.